Listed here are 14 T cell receptor beta chains from one sample, sequenced in a study of cytomegalovirus exposure and HLA in healthy donors (dated by TCRdb to about 2017). To prepare the library, the immunoSEQ multiplex PCR assay was applied. A mixture of 60 forward primers for TCR Vbeta segments and 13 reverse primers for TCR Jbeta segments was used in the multiplex PCR. TCRdb obtained this table from immuneACCESS and retained in-frame rearrangements with V and J assigned. These tables miss some clones; where compared with another copy, unresolved V genes account for less than half of the shortfall, and the remainder is unexplained. The sample yields about 150,000 clones; more than 65% were counted once. The top ten constitute around 6.5% of the sample. What was sequenced was PBMCs. The receptors originated from a man in his fifties in good health and CMV-seropositive.

The V and J genes are TRBV12-5 and TRBJ2-1, with TRBD1 matching 9 bases. CDR1 and CDR2 (germline): LGHNT, FRNRAP. With V trimmed by 2 bases and J by 3 bases, 5 bases remained unmatched. The CDR3 is made up of 16 amino acids. The DNA of the CDR3 is TGTGCTAGTGGTTTGCCAACGGGACAGGGCTACAATGAGCAGTTCTTC. It is translated as CASGLPTGQGYNEQFF.

The V and J genes are TRBV27 and TRBJ2-2; D uncertain. CDR3 size: 13 residues. The V end lost 5 bases, the J end lost 3 bases, and 7 bases lay between the germline ends. From germline, CDR1 is MNHEY and CDR2 SMNVEV (reference sequence). The DNA of the CDR3 is TGTGCCAGCAGTCCGACTTACACCGGGGAGCTGTTTTTT. Protein product: CASSPTYTGELFF.

In regard to this clone: Other DNA sequences in this sample translate to the same CDR3. V usage is TRBV11-3 and J usage is TRBJ2-4, with 8 nucleotides matching TRBD1. This CDR3 has 15 amino acids. The germline gives CDR1 SGHNT, CDR2 YENEEA. Losses at the gene ends were 5 bases for V and 5 bases for J; bases not matched to a gene: 8. Written as DNA, the CDR3 is TGTGCCAGCAGCCCGAGGACAGGGAAGGAAAACATTCAGTACTTC. Protein sequence: CASSPRTGKENIQYF.

This chain connects TRBV6-4 to TRBJ1-5; the D is unclear. The germline V gene has CDR1 MRHNA and CDR2 SNTAGT. CDR3 size: 14 residues. V lost 7 bases and J lost 0, with 10 bases in between. The CDR3 spells CASTSEISNQPQHF. CDR3 coding DNA: TGTGCCAGCACATCAGAAATTAGCAATCAGCCCCAGCATTTT.

This chain links TRBV28 with TRBJ1-2, with D hard to call. This CDR3 spans 17 amino acids. Germline V gene sequence: CDR1 MDHEN, CDR2 SYDVKM. The V end lost 4 bases, the J end lost 4 bases, and 22 bases lay between the germline ends. The CDR3: CASSSSRANSRGYGYTF. The CDR3 region has the DNA TGTGCCAGCAGTTCAAGTCGGGCAAACTCACGGGGCTATGGCTACACCTTC.

V usage is TRBV14 and J usage is TRBJ2-7; 12 nucleotides align to TRBD2. The CDR3 covers 15 residues. J gave up 4 bases and V 2 bases, and 3 bases lay outside the gene matches. Germline V lookup: CDR1 SGHDN, CDR2 FVKESK. The chain's CDR3 is CASSQTSGRIYEQYF. CDR3 coding DNA: TGTGCCAGCAGCCAAACTAGCGGGAGGATTTACGAGCAGTACTTC.

V usage is TRBV28 and J usage is TRBJ2-6, with 9 nucleotides matching TRBD1. The CDR3 contains 19 residues. V was pared by 5 bases and J by 0 bases, with 11 bases of the junction left unmatched. Germline CDR1 is MDHEN and CDR2 is SYDVKM. The chain's CDR3 is CASSRLGQGYHSGANVLTF. The CDR3 coding sequence is TGTGCCAGCAGTCGCTTAGGACAGGGGTACCACTCTGGGGCCAACGTCCTGACTTTC.

This chain joins TRBV7-8 and TRBJ1-5, with 9 bases fitting TRBD1. The CDR3 is made up of 17 amino acids. Germline lookup yields CDR1 SGHVS and CDR2 FQNEAQ. With V trimmed by 5 bases and J by 0 bases, 8 bases remained unmatched. The CDR3 spells CASSPGTGFLSNQPQHF. DNA for the CDR3: TGTGCCAGCAGCCCAGGGACAGGGTTCCTTAGCAATCAGCCCCAGCATTTT.

V and J are TRBV29-1 and TRBJ2-7; possible D gene TRBD1, 6 bases. Germline assignment: CDR1 SQVTM and CDR2 ANQGSEA. This CDR3 spans 11 amino acids. V lost 4 bases and J 3 bases, leaving 7 bases between the germline ends. This CDR3 reads CSVGQDYEQYF. Here the CDR3 DNA reads TGCAGCGTTGGACAGGACTACGAGCAGTACTTC.

The chain uses TRBV6-5 and TRBJ1-3; D uncertain. Germline CDR1 is MNHEY and CDR2 is SVGAGI. V was clipped by 6 bases and J by 1 base, with 4 bases between them. The CDR3 has 12 amino acids. The CDR3 is CASRTSGNTIYF. Here the CDR3 DNA reads TGTGCCAGCAGAACATCTGGAAACACCATATATTTT.

A note on this clone: One end of the junction does not line up with germline, which may come from a read error. The CDR3 bases are TGTTCCAGCAGCTCATCTGGGGGCCTCTTGAACGAGCAGTACTTC. Amino acids: CSSSSSGGLLNEQYF. The chain couples TRBV7-9 to TRBJ2-7, with D perhaps matching TRBD1 (6 bases). The CDR3 has 15 amino acids. Germline loops: CDR1 SEHNR, CDR2 FQNEAQ (reference sequence).

This clone has more than one count but fewer than ten. This chain links TRBV27 with TRBJ2-3; no clear D. CDR1 is MNHEY and CDR2 is SMNVEV in the germline V gene (reference sequence). Trimming pared 2 bases from V and 1 base from J, leaving 7 bases between. The CDR3 sequence is 14 residues long. CDR3 bases: TGTGCCAGCAGTTTAGTTACAGGCACAGATACGCAGTATTTT. Amino acid sequence: CASSLVTGTDTQYF.

The chain joins TRBV6-6 to TRBJ1-1; TRBD1 is a possible D gene (6 bases). V shed 6 bases and J shed 6 bases, with 20 bases lying between them. CDR3 size: 15 residues. CDR1 is MNHNY, CDR2 SVGAGI, per germline (reference sequence). CDR3 coding DNA: TGTGCCAGCAGCACTGGCGTCCACAGGGATCCTGAAGCTTTCTTT. Its translation is CASSTGVHRDPEAFF.

The chain couples TRBV30 to TRBJ2-3; tentatively, D is TRBD2 (5 bases). The CDR3 covers 15 residues. V was cut by 1 base and J by 6 bases, with 17 bases left in between. CDR1 is GTSNPN and CDR2 is SVGIG in the germline V gene (reference sequence). The CDR3 is CAWSGSGPTADTQYF. The CDR3 DNA is TGTGCCTGGAGTGGGAGCGGCCCTACTGCGGATACGCAGTATTTT.